Listed below are T cell receptor beta chains from one sample, sequenced in a study of cytomegalovirus exposure and HLA in healthy donors. The protocol was immunoSEQ multiplex PCR, while the TCRdb copy is restricted to in-frame clones and leaves out a portion. The table lists approximately 110,000 clones, roughly 70% of them singletons, with 4.1% in the top ten. Sequencing was carried out using PBMCs. The origin of the receptors is a middle-aged woman in good health and CMV-seronegative. CDR3s include the opening cysteine and the closing phenylalanine or tryptophan. Each record gives: CDR3 protein, CDR3 DNA, V gene, D gene, J gene, clone size. The D gene is left open where the match is weak. Size is stated for part of the rows, as once, few or many counts, or as a class when the clone is expanded.

CASSITVLRDIAKNIQYF TGTGCCAGTAGTATAACGGTCCTAAGAGACATAGCCAAAAACATTCAGTACTTC TRBV19 . TRBJ2-4 few
CASSLWGMPSSGNTIYF TGTGCCAGCAGCCTCTGGGGCATGCCGAGCTCTGGAAACACCATATATTTT TRBV14 . TRBJ1-3 .
CASSLRLAGDQETQYF TGTGCCAGCAGCTTACGACTAGCGGGGGACCAAGAGACCCAGTACTTC TRBV5-4 TRBD2 TRBJ2-5 .
CASSSESRSEQFF TGTGCCAGCAGTTCCGAAAGCCGTTCAGAGCAGTTCTTC TRBV6-6 . TRBJ2-1 .
CASSQGLTSGLAAHNEQFF TGTGCCAGCAGCCAAGGTCTAACCTCGGGACTAGCGGCTCACAATGAGCAGTTCTTC TRBV11-2 TRBD2 TRBJ2-1 few
CASTLAPLATSYNEQFF TGTGCCAGCACCCTCGCACCCCTAGCGACCAGCTACAATGAGCAGTTCTTC TRBV28 . TRBJ2-1 .
CASSEWPVGDRGRIRSGYTF TGTGCCAGCAGTGAGTGGCCGGTAGGGGACAGGGGGCGAATTCGCTCTGGCTACACCTTC TRBV6-1 TRBD1 TRBJ1-2 few
CATSGSRTETQYF TGTGCCACCAGCGGGAGTAGAACAGAGACCCAGTACTTC TRBV7-7 TRBD2 TRBJ2-5 .
CASSISGYTGELFF TGTGCCAGTAGTATATCGGGTTACACCGGGGAGCTGTTTTTT TRBV19 . TRBJ2-2 .
CASSYRAQPQHF TGTGCCAGCAGTTACCGCGCCCAGCCCCAGCATTTT TRBV6-5 . TRBJ1-5 .
CASSQVQEGETQYF TGCGCCAGCAGCCAAGTCCAGGAGGGGGAGACCCAGTACTTC TRBV4-1 . TRBJ2-5 .
CASSSGTGDTGELFF TGCGCCAGCAGCTCCGGGACAGGGGACACCGGGGAGCTGTTTTTT TRBV23-1 TRBD1 TRBJ2-2 .
CASSLGRQGATRDEQYF TGTGCCAGCAGCTTAGGTAGACAGGGAGCTACGAGGGACGAGCAGTACTTC TRBV11-2 TRBD1 TRBJ2-7 .
CASSLKTGGVEAFF TGCGCCAGCAGCTTAAAAACAGGGGGCGTTGAAGCTTTCTTT TRBV5-1 TRBD1 TRBJ1-1 .
CASFESGSLQETQYF TGTGCCAGCTTTGAATCGGGGTCGCTCCAAGAGACCCAGTACTTC TRBV6-1 . TRBJ2-5 once